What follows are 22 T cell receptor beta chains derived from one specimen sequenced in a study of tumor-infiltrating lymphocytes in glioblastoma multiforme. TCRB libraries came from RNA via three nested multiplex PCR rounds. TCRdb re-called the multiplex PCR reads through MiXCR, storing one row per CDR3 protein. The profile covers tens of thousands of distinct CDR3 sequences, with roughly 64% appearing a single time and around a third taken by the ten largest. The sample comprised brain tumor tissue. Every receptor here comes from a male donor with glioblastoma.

CDR3 bases: TGTGCCAGCAGCTTAATGGAACAGGGGAATGAGCAGTTCTTC. Translating gives CASSLMEQGNEQFF. The genes are TRBV11-2 and TRBJ2-1; the match to TRBD1 covers 7 bases. CDR1 and CDR2 (germline): SGHAT, FQNNGV. The CDR3 runs 14 residues. The V segment lost 2 bases and the J segment 7 bases; nucleotides outside the gene matches: 5.

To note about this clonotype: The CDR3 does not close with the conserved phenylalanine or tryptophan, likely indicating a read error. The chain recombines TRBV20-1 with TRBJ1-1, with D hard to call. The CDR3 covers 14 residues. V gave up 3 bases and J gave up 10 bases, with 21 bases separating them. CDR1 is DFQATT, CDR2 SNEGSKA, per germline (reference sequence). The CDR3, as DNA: TGCAGTGCTAGTTTCATTTCTGGGATCGCTGGAGCTTTCTGT. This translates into CSASFISGIAGAFC.

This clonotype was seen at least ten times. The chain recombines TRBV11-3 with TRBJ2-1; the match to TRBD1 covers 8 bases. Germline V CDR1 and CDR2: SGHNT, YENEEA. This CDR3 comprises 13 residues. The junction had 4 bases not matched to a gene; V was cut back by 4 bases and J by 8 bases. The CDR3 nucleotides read TGTGCCAGCAGCTACGGACAGGGCGATGAGCAGTTCTTC. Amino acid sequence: CASSYGQGDEQFF.

In nucleotides, the CDR3 is TGTGCCAGCAGCTTAGAGCTCCGGGACAAAGAGACCCAGTACTTC. It specifies CASSLELRDKETQYF. The J gene is TRBJ2-5, the V gene TRBV7-9, with a weak D call TRBD1 (6 bases). CDR3 length equals 15 residues. Per the germline V gene, CDR1 is SEHNR and CDR2 is FQNEAQ (reference sequence). Trimming took off 1 base at V and 3 bases at J, with 12 bases between the two ends. Filled out from reference TRBV7-9 and TRBJ2-5, the complete variable domain reads DTGVSQNPRHKITKRGQNVTFRCDPISEHNRLYWYRQTLGQGPEFLTYFQNEAQLEKSRLLSDRFSAERPKGSFSTLEIQRTEQGDSAMYLCASSLELRDKETQYFGPGTRLLVL.

As DNA, the CDR3 is TGCAGTGCCATCCTTTGGACTAGCGGGCTCCCGGGGAAGTACTTC. Amino acid sequence: CSAILWTSGLPGKYF. This chain joins TRBV20-1 and TRBJ2-7, with 11 bases aligning to TRBD2. V dropped 6 bases and J dropped 11; count of bases not matched to a gene: 18. This CDR3 contains 15 residues. CDR1 is DFQATT, CDR2 SNEGSKA, per germline (reference sequence).

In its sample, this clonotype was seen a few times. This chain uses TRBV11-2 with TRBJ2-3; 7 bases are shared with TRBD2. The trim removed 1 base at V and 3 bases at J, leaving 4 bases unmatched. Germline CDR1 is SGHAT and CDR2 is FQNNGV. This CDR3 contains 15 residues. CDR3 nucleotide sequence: TGTGCCAGCAGCTTAGTGGTGGGAGGGACAGATACGCAGTATTTT. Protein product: CASSLVVGGTDTQYF.

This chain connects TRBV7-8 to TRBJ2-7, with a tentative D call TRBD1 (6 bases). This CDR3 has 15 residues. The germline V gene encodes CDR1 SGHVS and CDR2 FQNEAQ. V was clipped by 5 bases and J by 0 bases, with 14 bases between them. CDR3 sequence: CASSQLQGPSYEQYF. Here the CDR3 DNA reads TGTGCCAGCAGCCAGTTGCAGGGGCCCTCCTACGAGCAGTACTTC.

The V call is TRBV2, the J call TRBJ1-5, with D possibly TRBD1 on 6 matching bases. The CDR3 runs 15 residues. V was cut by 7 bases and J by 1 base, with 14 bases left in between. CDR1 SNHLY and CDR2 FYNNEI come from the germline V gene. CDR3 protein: CASTQEGGSNQPQHF. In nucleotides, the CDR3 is TGTGCCAGCACCCAGGAGGGGGGGAGCAATCAGCCCCAGCATTTT. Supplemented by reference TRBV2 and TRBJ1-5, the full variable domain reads EPEVTQTPSHQVTQMGQEVILRCVPISNHLYFYWYRQILGQKVEFLVSFYNNEISEKSEIFDDQFSVERPDGSNFTLKIRSTKLEDSAMYFCASTQEGGSNQPQHFGDGTRLSIL.

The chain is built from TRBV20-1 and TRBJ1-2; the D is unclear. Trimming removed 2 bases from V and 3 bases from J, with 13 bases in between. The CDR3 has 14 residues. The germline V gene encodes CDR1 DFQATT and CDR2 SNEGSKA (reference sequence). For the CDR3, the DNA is TGCAGTGCTAGAAGAGACGGAACAGACTATGGCTACACCTTC. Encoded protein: CSARRDGTDYGYTF.

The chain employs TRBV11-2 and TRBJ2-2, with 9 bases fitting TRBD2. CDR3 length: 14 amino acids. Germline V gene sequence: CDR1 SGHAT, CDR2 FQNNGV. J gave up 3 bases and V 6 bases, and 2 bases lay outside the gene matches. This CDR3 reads CASRIAGDTGELFF. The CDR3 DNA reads TGTGCCAGCAGAATAGCGGGAGACACCGGGGAGCTGTTTTTT. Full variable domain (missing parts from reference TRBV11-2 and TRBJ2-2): EAGVAQSPRYKIIEKRQSVAFWCNPISGHATLYWYQQILGQGPKLLIQFQNNGVVDDSQLPKDRFSAERLKGVDSTLKIQPAKLEDSAVYLCASRIAGDTGELFFGEGSRLTVL.

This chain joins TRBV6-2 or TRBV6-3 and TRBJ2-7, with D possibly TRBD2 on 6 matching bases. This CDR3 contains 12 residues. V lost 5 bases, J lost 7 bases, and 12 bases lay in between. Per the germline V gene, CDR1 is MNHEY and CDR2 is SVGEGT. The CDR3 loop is CASSRGLWEQYF. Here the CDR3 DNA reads TGTGCCAGCAGTCGGGGGTTATGGGAGCAGTACTTC.

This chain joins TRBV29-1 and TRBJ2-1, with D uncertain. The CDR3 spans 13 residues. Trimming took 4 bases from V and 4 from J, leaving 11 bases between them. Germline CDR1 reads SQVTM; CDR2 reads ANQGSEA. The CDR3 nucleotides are TGCAGCGTTGGTTCCGAACAGTACAATGAGCAGTTCTTC. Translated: CSVGSEQYNEQFF.

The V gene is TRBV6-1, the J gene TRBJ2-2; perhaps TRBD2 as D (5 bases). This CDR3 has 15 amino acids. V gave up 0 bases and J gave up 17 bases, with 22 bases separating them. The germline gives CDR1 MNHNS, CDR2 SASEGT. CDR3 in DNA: TGTGCCAGCAGTGAAGCTGCGCTCGTCACCGGGGTGCTTTTTTTT. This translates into CASSEAALVTGVLFF.

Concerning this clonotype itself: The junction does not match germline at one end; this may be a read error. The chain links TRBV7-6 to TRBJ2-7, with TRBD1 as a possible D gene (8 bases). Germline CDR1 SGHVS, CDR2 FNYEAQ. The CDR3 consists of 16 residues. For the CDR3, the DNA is TGTGCCAGCACCTTAGCGGGCGGGACAGGTGTCTACGAGCAGTACTTC. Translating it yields CASTLAGGTGVYEQYF.

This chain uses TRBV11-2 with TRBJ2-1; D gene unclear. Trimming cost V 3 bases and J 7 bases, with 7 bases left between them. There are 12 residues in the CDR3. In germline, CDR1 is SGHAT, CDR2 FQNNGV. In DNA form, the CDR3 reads TGTGCCAGCAGCTTGAGCCAGAATGAGCAGTTCTTC. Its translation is CASSLSQNEQFF.

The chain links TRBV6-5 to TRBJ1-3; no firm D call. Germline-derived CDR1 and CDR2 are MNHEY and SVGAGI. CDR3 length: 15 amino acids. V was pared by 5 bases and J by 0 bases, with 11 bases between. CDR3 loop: CASSPRGFSGNTIYF. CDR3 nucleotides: TGTGCCAGCAGTCCTCGAGGGTTCTCTGGAAACACCATATATTTT.

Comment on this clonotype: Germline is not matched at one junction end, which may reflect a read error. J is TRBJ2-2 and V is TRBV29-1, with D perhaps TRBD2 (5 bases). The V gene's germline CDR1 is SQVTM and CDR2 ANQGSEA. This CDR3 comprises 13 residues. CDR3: CRVETRDTGELFF. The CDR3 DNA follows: TGCAGGGTTGAAACTAGAGACACCGGTGAGCTGTTTTTT.

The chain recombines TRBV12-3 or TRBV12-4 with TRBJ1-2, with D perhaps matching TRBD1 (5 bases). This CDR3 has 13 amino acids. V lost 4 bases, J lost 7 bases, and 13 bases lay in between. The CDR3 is CASSSPGRCGYTF. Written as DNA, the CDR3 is TGTGCCAGCAGTTCCCCAGGGCGCTGTGGCTACACCTTC.

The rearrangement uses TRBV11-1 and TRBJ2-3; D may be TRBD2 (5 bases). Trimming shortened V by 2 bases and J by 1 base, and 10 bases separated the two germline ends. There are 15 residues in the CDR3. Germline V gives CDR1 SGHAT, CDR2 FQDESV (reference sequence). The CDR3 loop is CASSLYPRGTDTQYF. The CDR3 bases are TGTGCCAGCAGCTTATATCCGAGGGGCACAGATACGCAGTATTTT.

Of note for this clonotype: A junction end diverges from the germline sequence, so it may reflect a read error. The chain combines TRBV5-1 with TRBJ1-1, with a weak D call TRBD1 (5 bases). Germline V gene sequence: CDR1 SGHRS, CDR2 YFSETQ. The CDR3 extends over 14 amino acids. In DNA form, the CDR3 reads TGCGCCAGCAGTTTGGAGGGGAGTAGCACTGATGCTTTCTTT. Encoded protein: CASSLEGSSTDAFF. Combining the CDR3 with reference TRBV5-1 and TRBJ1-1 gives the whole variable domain KAGVTQTPRYLIKTRGQQVTLSCSPISGHRSVSWYQQTPGQGLQFLFEYFSETQRNKGNFPGRFSGRQFSNSRSEMNVSTLELGDSALYLCASSLEGSSTDAFFGQGTRLTVV.

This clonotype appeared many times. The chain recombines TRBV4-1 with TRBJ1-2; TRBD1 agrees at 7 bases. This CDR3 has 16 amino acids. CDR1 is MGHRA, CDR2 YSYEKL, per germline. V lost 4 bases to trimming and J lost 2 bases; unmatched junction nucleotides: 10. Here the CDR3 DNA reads TGCGCCAGCAGCCGAGCGTTGACAGGGCCGAACTATGGCTACACCTTC. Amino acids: CASSRALTGPNYGYTF.

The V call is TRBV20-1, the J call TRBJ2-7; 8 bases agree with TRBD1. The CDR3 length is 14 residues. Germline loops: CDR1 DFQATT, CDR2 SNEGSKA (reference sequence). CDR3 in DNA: TGCAGCCTGCGCGCTGGGATAGGGACAGGCGAGCAGTACTTC. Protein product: CSLRAGIGTGEQYF.